One sample yielded the 15 T cell receptor beta chains listed below, sequenced in a study of T cell repertoires in cytomegalovirus infection. In TCRdb, the reads were re-called with MiXCR into one record per CDR3 protein. The sample yields approximately 500,000 distinct CDR3 sequences, about 11% seen once. Sequencing used PBMCs. The receptor set was obtained from a human donor in good health (CMV status not recorded). Some clones in this sample may be carry-over from other donors' samples.

This clonotype was counted at least ten times. The rearrangement links TRBV7-9 to TRBJ2-7; D is perhaps TRBD1 (5 bases). Germline CDR1 reads SEHNR; CDR2 reads FQNEAQ (reference sequence). This CDR3 is 13 amino acids long. V was trimmed by 5 bases and J by 1 base, leaving 9 bases between them. This CDR3 is CASSLDRSYEQYF. Written as DNA, the CDR3 is TGTGCCAGCAGCCTTGACAGATCCTACGAGCAGTACTTC.

As to this clonotype: At one end, the junction sequence differs from germline, possibly due to a read error. This chain connects TRBV7-9 to TRBJ2-2, with 9 positions matching TRBD2. The CDR3 loop spans 15 amino acids. From germline, CDR1 is SEHNR and CDR2 FQNEAQ (reference sequence). In DNA form, the CDR3 reads TGCTCACCCGACCTCAGCGGGGGGCGGACCGGGGAGCTGTTTTTT. Encoded protein: CSPDLSGGRTGELFF.

This clonotype was recorded a few times. The chain couples TRBV18 to TRBJ1-1; no clear D. Germline CDR1 and CDR2: KGHSH and LQKENI. The CDR3 covers 14 residues. V lost 1 base, J lost 1 base, and 7 bases lay in between. CDR3: CASSPQEGNTEAFF. The CDR3 nucleotides are TGTGCCAGCTCACCACAGGAGGGGAACACTGAAGCTTTCTTT.

J is TRBJ1-6 and V is TRBV11-2, with a possible D match to TRBD1 (6 bases). Germline V gene sequence: CDR1 SGHAT, CDR2 FQNNGV. Trimming removed 5 bases from V and 6 bases from J, with 11 bases in between. The CDR3 runs 14 residues. CDR3 sequence reads: CASSVGQLNSPLHF. DNA for the CDR3: TGTGCCAGCAGCGTTGGACAGCTTAATTCACCCCTCCACTTT.

The chain joins TRBV5-1 to TRBJ2-4, with 7 nucleotides matching TRBD1. Germline V gene sequence: CDR1 SGHRS, CDR2 YFSETQ. The CDR3 runs to 15 residues. The V and J ends lost 5 bases and 8 bases, in that order; junction bases with no gene match: 13. In nucleotides, the CDR3 is TGCGCCAGCAGTGGTGGGCAGGGGGTAGGATACATTCAGTACTTC. Translation: CASSGGQGVGYIQYF.

In its sample, this clonotype was seen many times. The chain uses TRBV7-3 and TRBJ2-3, with TRBD2 as a possible D gene (7 bases). Germline assignment: CDR1 SGHTA and CDR2 FQGTGA. CDR3 length: 13 residues. The V gene lost 4 bases and the J gene lost 6 bases, with 11 bases spanning the gap. CDR3 nucleotides: TGTGCCAGCAGCTCCGGGGGGCGGGATACGCAGTATTTT. Encoded protein: CASSSGGRDTQYF.

Many counts were recorded for this clonotype. The chain employs TRBV5-5 and TRBJ1-2; 8 bases are a match to TRBD1. Germline CDR1 and CDR2: SGHKS and YYEKEE (reference sequence). There are 14 residues in the CDR3. The trim removed 0 bases at V and 10 bases at J, leaving 8 bases unmatched. Here the CDR3 reads CASSLEQGAVDYTF. In nucleotides, the CDR3 is TGTGCCAGCAGCTTGGAGCAGGGGGCTGTTGACTACACCTTC.

This clonotype was counted many times. The V call is TRBV12-3 or TRBV12-4, the J call TRBJ2-1; the match to TRBD1 covers 7 bases. The CDR3 length is 14 residues. V lost 7 bases, J lost 3 bases, and 6 bases stayed unmatched. DNA for the CDR3: TGTGCCAGCACAACCCGGACAGGCTACAATGAGCAGTTCTTC. Protein product: CASTTRTGYNEQFF.

The V and J genes are TRBV12-3 or TRBV12-4 and TRBJ1-4; D is perhaps TRBD1 (6 bases). The CDR3 contains 13 residues. V gave up 3 bases and J gave up 7 bases, with 9 bases separating them. CDR3 bases: TGTGCCAGCAGTTTTTTCAGGGGTGAAAAACTGTTTTTT. Translating it yields CASSFFRGEKLFF.

Comment on this clonotype: With a much larger clone just one base away, this may be a read error. The CDR3 loop reads CASSPERGRNSNYGYTF. The CDR3 bases are TGTGCCAGCTCACCAGAACGGGGACGGAACTCTAACTATGGCTACACCTTC. This rearrangement joins TRBV18 to TRBJ1-2, with D tentatively TRBD1 (5 bases). Deletions cut 2 bases from V and 0 bases from J, with 16 bases between. CDR1 KGHSH and CDR2 LQKENI come from the germline V gene. This CDR3 region has 17 residues.

This clonotype showed up many times. The chain joins TRBV7-6 to TRBJ2-3; 10 bases align to TRBD2. CDR3 length: 15 residues. V dropped 0 bases and J dropped 6; count of bases not matched to a gene: 3. The germline CDR1 and CDR2 sequences are SGHVS and FNYEAQ. CDR3 nucleotides: TGTGCCAGCAGCTTAGCGAGCGGGGGGGGGGATACGCAGTATTTT. Protein sequence: CASSLASGGGDTQYF. The full variable domain, its missing parts supplied by reference TRBV7-6 and TRBJ2-3, is GAGVSQSPRYKVTKRGQDVALRCDPISGHVSLYWYRQALGQGPEFLTYFNYEAQQDKSGLPNDRFSAERPEGSISTLTIQRTEQRDSAMYRCASSLASGGGDTQYFGPGTRLTVL.

The sample holds many counts of this clonotype. The chain employs TRBV12-3 or TRBV12-4 and TRBJ1-1; TRBD1 is a possible D gene (5 bases). This CDR3 region has 16 residues. The V end was cut by 6 bases, the J end by 1 base, with 18 bases between. The chain's CDR3 is CASSETPGYQNTEAFF. The CDR3, as DNA: TGTGCCAGCAGCGAAACTCCAGGGTATCAGAACACTGAAGCTTTCTTT.

This clonotype came up many times. The chain joins TRBV14 to TRBJ2-1; no firm D call. The CDR3 length is 14 residues. Trimming took 0 bases from V and 3 from J, leaving 6 bases between them. The germline gives CDR1 SGHDN, CDR2 FVKESK. The CDR3 DNA reads as TGTGCCAGCAGCCAAGATTGGGGCTACAATGAGCAGTTCTTC. Its translation is CASSQDWGYNEQFF.

The V call is TRBV2, the J call TRBJ2-1; TRBD2 is a possible D gene (5 bases). The CDR3 length is 15 residues. Germline CDR1 and CDR2: SNHLY and FYNNEI. The V end lost 9 bases, the J end lost 4 bases, and 19 bases lay between the germline ends. CDR3 amino acids: CASRDRAGGYNEQFF. The DNA for the CDR3 is TGTGCCAGTCGCGATCGGGCGGGCGGTTACAATGAGCAGTTCTTC.

The chain couples TRBV27 to TRBJ2-5; 12 bases are shared with TRBD1. CDR1 and CDR2 (germline): MNHEY, SMNVEV (reference sequence). The trim removed 4 bases at V and 5 bases at J, leaving 5 bases unmatched. The CDR3 runs to 15 residues. The CDR3 loop is CASSSRDRGRETQYF. The CDR3 region has the DNA TGTGCCAGCAGTTCCCGGGACAGGGGGCGGGAGACCCAGTACTTC.